This record looks at one T cell receptor beta chain sequence and its context. Its specificity is unknown. PCR amplification relied on 60 Vbeta primers (plus 13 Jbeta primers). The protocol was immunoSEQ multiplex PCR, while the TCRdb copy is restricted to in-frame clones and leaves out a portion. In the table there are around 85,000 clones, approximately 75% of which are singletons. These data are taken from a study of cytomegalovirus exposure and HLA in healthy donors. General study results and limits: Later analysis suggested links between common viral pathogens and several top significant clusters.

There are 15 residues in the CDR3. Germline CDR1 and CDR2: SGHVS and FQNEAQ. Deletions cut 5 bases from V and 3 bases from J, with 13 bases between. This chain connects TRBV7-8 to TRBJ2-2, with D possibly TRBD1 on 5 matching bases. The sequencing sample was made of PBMCs. The receptor was isolated from a man in his sixties in good health and CMV-seronegative. This CDR3 is CASSRSGADTGELFF. The DNA for the CDR3 is TGTGCCAGCAGCCGAAGTGGGGCCGACACCGGGGAGCTGTTTTTT.